Following are 28 T cell receptor beta chains from one sample sequenced in a study of shared T cell receptors in the human thymus. Here immunoSEQ multiplex PCR was the method, and the copy in TCRdb shows in-frame clones only, minus some. This table has 640,000 or so clones, around 87% appearing once. This sample was also put to use in a study of human thymus T cells.

The sample consisted of thymocytes. The receptors derive from a boy younger than two with a congenital heart defect.

This sequence joins TRBV7-9 and TRBJ2-5; 11 bases map to TRBD2. V trimming: 5 bases; J trimming: 2 bases; junction bases outside the gene matches: 7. The germline V gene has CDR1 SEHNR and CDR2 FQNEAQ (reference sequence). This CDR3 has 16 residues. This CDR3 reads CASSPTGTSGQETQYF. CDR3 sequence (DNA): TGTGCCAGCAGCCCGACTGGGACTAGCGGACAAGAGACCCAGTACTTC.

The V and J genes are TRBV5-1 and TRBJ1-4; 7 nucleotides agree with TRBD1. CDR1 and CDR2 (germline): SGHRS, YFSETQ. V shed 6 bases, J shed 4 bases, and the junction held 12 bases outside the gene matches. The CDR3 has 16 residues. CDR3 sequence: CASMPGQPAGNEKLFF. CDR3 sequence (DNA): TGCGCCAGCATGCCGGGACAGCCCGCAGGTAATGAAAAACTGTTTTTT.

The gene calls are TRBV5-6 and TRBJ1-1; TRBD1 matches 9 bases. Trimming removed 3 bases from V and 6 bases from J; junction bases left unmatched: 12. The CDR3 loop spans 16 amino acids. Germline V gene sequence: CDR1 SGHDT, CDR2 YYEEEE. CDR3 protein: CASSSGQGPGYPEAFF. CDR3 DNA: TGTGCCAGCAGCTCCGGACAGGGGCCTGGTTACCCTGAAGCTTTCTTT.

The chain is built from TRBV4-3 and TRBJ2-7; maybe TRBD1 (6 bases). CDR1 LGHNA and CDR2 YSLEER come from the germline V gene. Trimming took 1 base from V and 4 from J, leaving 14 bases between them. This CDR3 contains 15 residues. The DNA of the CDR3 is TGCGCCAGCAGCCAAGGGGCAGGGGTCCCTTACGAGCAGTACTTC. Translation gives CASSQGAGVPYEQYF.

This clone was found once. The V call is TRBV4-1, the J call TRBJ2-5; maybe TRBD1 (5 bases). V shed 0 bases and J shed 2 bases, with 7 bases lying between them. This CDR3 has 14 residues. The germline V gene has CDR1 MGHRA and CDR2 YSYEKL. CDR3 in amino acids: CASSQETEQETQYF. In nucleotides, the CDR3 is TGCGCCAGCAGCCAAGAGACAGAGCAAGAGACCCAGTACTTC.

This sequence joins TRBV7-2 and TRBJ1-2; D might be TRBD1 (5 bases). Germline V CDR1 and CDR2: SGHTA, FQGNSA. The CDR3 length is 13 residues. V was shortened by 0 bases and J by 8 bases, with 10 bases between the two germline ends. CDR3 coding DNA: TGTGCCAGCAGCTTAGCATCGGGGGAGGGCTACACCTTC. Encoded protein: CASSLASGEGYTF.

The chain links TRBV6-1 to TRBJ2-3, with D possibly matching TRBD1 (6 bases). CDR1 is MNHNS, CDR2 SASEGT, per germline. The V and J ends lost 6 bases and 0 bases respectively, with 7 bases between them. CDR3 length: 13 residues. CDR3 DNA: TGTGCCAGCAGAGACAGGAGCACAGATACGCAGTATTTT. Its protein product is CASRDRSTDTQYF.

The chain has TRBV7-2 and TRBJ1-2, with D perhaps matching TRBD1 (6 bases). The CDR3 length is 18 residues. Per germline, CDR1 SGHTA and CDR2 FQGNSA. Trimming removed 0 bases from V and 2 bases from J, with 19 bases in between. The CDR3: CASSLAPRGEGVNYGYTF. For the CDR3, the DNA is TGTGCCAGCAGCTTAGCCCCCAGGGGAGAGGGGGTAAACTATGGCTACACCTTC.

The rearrangement links TRBV27 to TRBJ2-1; 16 bases are a match to TRBD2. There are 17 residues in the CDR3. Germline V gives CDR1 MNHEY, CDR2 SMNVEV (reference sequence). Unmatched junction bases numbered 7, after V lost 5 bases and J lost 6 bases. CDR3 nucleotides: TGTGCCAGCAGTCCGAGCGGGACTAGCGGGAGGGCCAATGAGCAGTTCTTC. This codes for CASSPSGTSGRANEQFF.

V is TRBV29-1 and J is TRBJ1-1, with 7 bases lining up with TRBD1. The J segment lost 2 bases and the V segment lost 7 bases, leaving 13 bases of the junction unmatched. The CDR3 runs to 15 residues. The germline V gene has CDR1 SQVTM and CDR2 ANQGSEA. The DNA for the CDR3 is TGCAGCGACCTCTCGACAGGGCTCGATAACACTGAAGCTTTCTTT. Its translation is CSDLSTGLDNTEAFF.

The chain uses TRBV5-4 and TRBJ1-4; 9 positions agree with TRBD1. Germline V gene data show CDR1 as SGHNT and CDR2 as YYREEE (reference sequence). The length of the CDR3 is 15 residues. J was trimmed by 4 bases and V by 0 bases; bases with no gene match: 1. Here the CDR3 reads CASSLGTGVNEKLFF. DNA of the CDR3: TGTGCCAGCAGCTTGGGGACAGGGGTTAATGAAAAACTGTTTTTT.

In DNA form, the CDR3 reads TGTGCCAGCAGCTTAGGAGCGATTCCGAACACTGAAGCTTTCTTT. This sequence encodes CASSLGAIPNTEAFF. V and J are TRBV7-2 and TRBJ1-1; D not certain. V was shortened by 1 base and J by 1 base, with 10 bases between the two germline ends. Germline-derived CDR1 and CDR2 are SGHTA and FQGNSA. The CDR3 runs to 15 residues.

The chain recombines TRBV4-1 with TRBJ2-7; D unresolved. The CDR3 runs to 13 residues. Germline V gene data show CDR1 as MGHRA and CDR2 as YSYEKL. V was shortened by 2 bases and J by 4 bases, with 9 bases between the two germline ends. CDR3 DNA: TGCGCCAGCAGCCAAAGTGAAACTTACGAGCAGTACTTC. Protein product: CASSQSETYEQYF.

V is TRBV4-1 and J is TRBJ1-3, with D uncertain. Trimming removed 0 bases at V and 0 bases at J, with 9 bases between. The CDR3 runs to 16 residues. CDR1 and CDR2 (germline): MGHRA, YSYEKL. The CDR3 loop is CASSQDRMSSGNTIYF. CDR3 nucleotide sequence: TGCGCCAGCAGCCAAGACAGGATGAGCTCTGGAAACACCATATATTTT.

The chain carries TRBV28 and TRBJ2-1, with 11 bases fitting TRBD1. The CDR3 length is 16 residues. V shed 6 bases and J 14 bases; nucleotides not matched to a gene: 18. CDR1 MDHEN and CDR2 SYDVKM come from the germline V gene. The CDR3 coding sequence is TGTGCCAGCAGCACCCCCCCGGGACAGGGGGTCCTTTACGAGTTCTTC. Translation gives CASSTPPGQGVLYEFF.

The chain uses TRBV30 and TRBJ1-2; 7 bases agree with TRBD1. The ends lost 4 bases at V and 0 bases at J; junction bases unmatched: 14. Per germline, CDR1 GTSNPN and CDR2 SVGIG (reference sequence). CDR3 length: 17 residues. The CDR3 loop is CAWKPHGTDKTNYGYTF. CDR3 DNA: TGTGCCTGGAAGCCCCACGGGACAGATAAAACTAACTATGGCTACACCTTC. Full variable domain (rest looked up from reference TRBV30 and TRBJ1-2): SQTIHQWPATLVQPVGSPLSLECTVEGTSNPNLYWYRQAAGRGLQLLFYSVGIGQISSEVPQNLSASRPQDRQFILSSKKLLLSDSGFYLCAWKPHGTDKTNYGYTFGSGTRLTVV.

This clone is a singleton in its sample. CDR3 residues: CAWTHSDRAAEQYF. As DNA, the CDR3 is TGTGCCTGGACCCATTCGGACAGGGCGGCCGAGCAGTACTTC. V gene TRBV30 combines with J gene TRBJ2-7; 8 positions match TRBD1. This CDR3 comprises 14 residues. From germline, CDR1 is GTSNPN and CDR2 SVGIG (reference sequence). Losses at the gene ends were 4 bases for V and 6 bases for J; bases not matched to a gene: 11.

CDR3 sequence: CASSSQDRPRSYTEAFF. The CDR3 DNA follows: TGTGCCAGCAGTTCACAGGACAGGCCGCGAAGTTACACTGAAGCTTTCTTT. This rearrangement joins TRBV28 to TRBJ1-1; 7 bases line up with TRBD1. The CDR3 covers 17 residues. Per germline, CDR1 MDHEN and CDR2 SYDVKM. Unmatched junction bases numbered 14, after V lost 4 bases and J lost 3 bases.

The chain has TRBV6-5 and TRBJ2-7; 11 nucleotides agree with TRBD2. Germline values: CDR1 MNHEY, CDR2 SVGAGI. The CDR3 is 15 amino acids. V shed 5 bases and J 3 bases; nucleotides not matched to a gene: 6. CDR3 loop: CASSPSSGGIYEQYF. The CDR3 DNA reads TGTGCCAGCAGTCCCTCTAGCGGGGGGATCTACGAGCAGTACTTC.

The chain joins TRBV10-3 to TRBJ2-1; D unclear. V was pared by 0 bases and J by 7 bases, with 7 bases between. The CDR3 has 13 amino acids. CDR1 ENHRY and CDR2 SYGVKD come from the germline V gene. The CDR3 region is CAISESTTNEQFF. The CDR3 bases are TGTGCCATCAGTGAGTCTACCACAAATGAGCAGTTCTTC.

The chain recombines TRBV13 with TRBJ2-3; TRBD2 is a possible D gene (5 bases). The germline V and J ends were trimmed by 8 bases and 5 bases, with 20 bases remaining between them. CDR3 size: 15 residues. In germline, CDR1 is PRHDT, CDR2 FYEKMQ (reference sequence). The DNA for the CDR3 is TGTGCCAGCTCTATCGGAGGATATAGTGAAGATACGCAGTATTTT. The encoded protein is CASSIGGYSEDTQYF.

V gene TRBV6-5 combines with J gene TRBJ2-7; the D gene is possibly TRBD1 (6 bases). Trimming removed 7 bases at V and 4 bases at J, with 8 bases between. The CDR3 runs to 11 residues. The germline V gene encodes CDR1 MNHEY and CDR2 SVGAGI. As DNA, the CDR3 is TGTGCCAGCATCGGACAGTACGAGCAGTACTTC. Translating it yields CASIGQYEQYF.

V and J are TRBV6-5 and TRBJ1-5, with 7 positions matching TRBD1. CDR1 is MNHEY, CDR2 SVGAGI, per germline. The CDR3 is made up of 14 amino acids. V lost 7 bases to trimming and J lost 5 bases; unmatched junction nucleotides: 8. The CDR3 DNA is TGTGCCAGCACCACGAGACAGGGCCATCAGCCCCAGCATTTT. Protein product: CASTTRQGHQPQHF.

The chain joins TRBV7-9 to TRBJ1-2, with D perhaps matching TRBD1 (6 bases). Germline assignment: CDR1 SEHNR and CDR2 FQNEAQ (reference sequence). V lost 6 bases and J 8 bases, leaving 16 bases between the germline ends. This CDR3 is built from 13 residues. CDR3 region: CASRLDSRRGYTF. CDR3 bases: TGTGCCAGCAGATTGGACAGCCGCAGGGGCTACACCTTC. The full variable domain, rest sourced from reference TRBV7-9 and TRBJ1-2, is DTGVSQNPRHKITKRGQNVTFRCDPISEHNRLYWYRQTLGQGPEFLTYFQNEAQLEKSRLLSDRFSAERPKGSFSTLEIQRTEQGDSAMYLCASRLDSRRGYTFGSGTRLTVV.

The genes are TRBV7-2 and TRBJ1-1, with 7 bases matching TRBD1. CDR3 size: 16 residues. In germline, CDR1 is SGHTA, CDR2 FQGNSA. After removal of 0 bases from V and 1 base from J, the junction contained 5 bases not matched to a gene. The CDR3 loop reads CASSLALGGTNTEAFF. Here the CDR3 DNA reads TGTGCCAGCAGCTTAGCGCTAGGGGGCACGAACACTGAAGCTTTCTTT.

The V gene is TRBV10-2, the J gene TRBJ2-3, with D unclear. V dropped 6 bases and J dropped 0 bases, with 10 bases sitting between them. The CDR3 totals 14 residues. Germline V gene lookup returns CDR1 WSHSY and CDR2 SAAADI. CDR3 in amino acids: CASRAARSTDTQYF. The CDR3 bases are TGCGCCAGCAGGGCGGCGCGTAGCACAGATACGCAGTATTTT.

The chain is built from TRBV11-2 and TRBJ2-3; D is possibly TRBD2 (6 bases). The CDR3 loop spans 16 amino acids. Germline assignment: CDR1 SGHAT and CDR2 FQNNGV. V gave up 5 bases and J gave up 6 bases, with 21 bases separating them. The CDR3 sequence is CASSPAEGPGRDTQYF. CDR3 in DNA: TGTGCCAGCAGCCCTGCGGAGGGACCCGGAAGGGATACGCAGTATTTT. Combining the CDR3 with reference TRBV11-2 and TRBJ2-3 gives the whole variable domain EAGVAQSPRYKIIEKRQSVAFWCNPISGHATLYWYQQILGQGPKLLIQFQNNGVVDDSQLPKDRFSAERLKGVDSTLKIQPAKLEDSAVYLCASSPAEGPGRDTQYFGPGTRLTVL.

V and J are TRBV27 and TRBJ2-7; D gene unclear. The V end lost 5 bases, the J end lost 0 bases, and 11 bases lay between the germline ends. The CDR3 has 14 amino acids. The germline gives CDR1 MNHEY, CDR2 SMNVEV (reference sequence). Here the CDR3 DNA reads TGTGCCAGCAGTCCCCACAATTACTCCTACGAGCAGTACTTC. It translates to CASSPHNYSYEQYF.